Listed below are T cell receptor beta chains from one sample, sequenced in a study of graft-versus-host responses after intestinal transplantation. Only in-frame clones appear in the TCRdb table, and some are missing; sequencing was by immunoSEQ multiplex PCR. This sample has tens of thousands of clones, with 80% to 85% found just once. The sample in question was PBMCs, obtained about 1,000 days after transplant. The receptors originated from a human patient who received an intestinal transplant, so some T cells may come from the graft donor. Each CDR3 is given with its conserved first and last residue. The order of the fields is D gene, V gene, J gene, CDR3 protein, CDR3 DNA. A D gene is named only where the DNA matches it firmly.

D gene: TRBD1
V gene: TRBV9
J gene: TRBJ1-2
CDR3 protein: CASSALQEDRASYGYTF
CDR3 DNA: TGTGCCAGCAGCGCTCTTCAAGAGGACAGGGCCAGCTATGGCTACACCTTC

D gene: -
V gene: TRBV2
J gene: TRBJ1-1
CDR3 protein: CASRGGGDTEAFF
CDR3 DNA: TGTGCCAGCAGGGGTGGTGGAGACACTGAAGCTTTCTTT

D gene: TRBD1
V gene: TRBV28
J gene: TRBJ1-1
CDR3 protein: CASILTGGMNTEAFF
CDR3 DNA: TGTGCCAGCATCCTGACAGGGGGGATGAACACTGAAGCTTTCTTT

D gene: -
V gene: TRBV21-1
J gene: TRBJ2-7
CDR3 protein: CASSAGRYEQYF
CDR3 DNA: TGTGCCAGCAGCGCCGGCCGTTACGAGCAGTACTTC

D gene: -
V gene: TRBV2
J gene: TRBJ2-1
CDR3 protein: CASSEQGPSIEQFF
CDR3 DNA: TGTGCCAGCAGTGAACAGGGACCATCCATTGAGCAGTTCTTC

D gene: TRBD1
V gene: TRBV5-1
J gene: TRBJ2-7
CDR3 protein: CASSLAGLGTGAYEQYF
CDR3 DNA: TGCGCCAGCAGCTTGGCAGGGTTGGGGACAGGGGCCTACGAGCAGTACTTC

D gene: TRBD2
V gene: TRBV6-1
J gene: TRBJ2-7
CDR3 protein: CASSELGGATYEQYF
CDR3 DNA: TGTGCCAGCAGTGAGCTCGGGGGGGCCACCTACGAGCAGTACTTC

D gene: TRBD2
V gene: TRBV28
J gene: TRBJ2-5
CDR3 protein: CASSFTGTSETQYF
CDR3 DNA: TGTGCCAGCAGTTTTACGGGGACTAGCGAGACCCAGTACTTC

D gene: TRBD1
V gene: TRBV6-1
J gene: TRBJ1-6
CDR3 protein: CASSDEAGGNSPLHF
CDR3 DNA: TGTGCCAGCAGTGATGAGGCAGGGGGAAATTCACCCCTCCACTTT

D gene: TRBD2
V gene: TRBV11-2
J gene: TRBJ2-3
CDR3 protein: CAATGGRADTQYF
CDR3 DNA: TGTGCCGCTACGGGCGGGAGGGCGGATACGCAGTATTTT

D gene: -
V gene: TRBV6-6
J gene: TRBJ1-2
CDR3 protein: CASRPNYGYTF
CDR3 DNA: TGTGCCAGCAGACCCAACTATGGCTACACCTTC

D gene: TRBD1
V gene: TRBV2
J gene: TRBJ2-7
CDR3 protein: CASSKQGSFYEQYF
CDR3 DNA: TGTGCCAGCAGTAAACAGGGGTCTTTCTACGAGCAGTACTTC

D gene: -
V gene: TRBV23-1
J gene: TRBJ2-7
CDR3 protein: CASSARLKRSYEQYF
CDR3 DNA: TGCGCCAGCAGTGCCCGACTGAAACGGTCCTACGAGCAGTACTTC